The rows below give T cell receptor beta chains drawn from one sample of a study of blood T cell repertoires in COVID-19. Profiled with immunoSEQ multiplex PCR; TCRdb holds only in-frame clones, not every one. The sample lists 370,000 or so clones, around 87% occurring once. What was sequenced was PBMCs or T cells enriched from blood (not recorded which). The origin of the receptors is a man aged 30 to 39 who had recovered from COVID-19. Both conserved end residues are part of each CDR3. A D gene is named only where the DNA matches it firmly. Clone size is given for some rows only: seen once, a few or many times, or a class if the clone is expanded.

TRBV12-3/TRBV12-4	.	TRBJ1-1	.	TGTGCCAGCGACTACGGTGGTACCACTGAAGCTTTCTTT	CASDYGGTTEAFF
TRBV21-1	.	TRBJ1-5	few	TGTGCCAGCTGGGACACCGCGGGGGATCAGCCCCAGCATTTT	CASWDTAGDQPQHF
TRBV30	TRBD1	TRBJ1-4	.	TGTGCCTGGGGGACAGGGCAAAATGAAAAACTGTTTTTT	CAWGTGQNEKLFF
TRBV4-1	.	TRBJ1-4	.	TGCGCCAGCAGCCAAGAAGGGGAGGGACGGTCTAATGAAAAACTGTTTTTT	CASSQEGEGRSNEKLFF
TRBV7-6	TRBD1	TRBJ1-3	.	TGTGCCAGCAGCTCCCAGGGGGCGAGTGGAAACACCATATATTTT	CASSSQGASGNTIYF
TRBV14	.	TRBJ2-7	.	TGTGCCAGCAGCCAAGTCGGCAGGGCGGCCGAGCAGTACTTC	CASSQVGRAAEQYF
TRBV12-3/TRBV12-4	.	TRBJ1-2	.	TGTGCCAGCAGTTTGCGGTCCAACTATGGCTACACCTTC	CASSLRSNYGYTF
TRBV11-2	TRBD2	TRBJ2-2	.	TGTGCCAGCAGTCCCGCCGGGGAGGGGACCGGGGAGCTGTTTTTT	CASSPAGEGTGELFF
TRBV6-5	.	TRBJ1-6	once	TGTGCCAGCGGTAGCCCGGCTGGTAATTCACCCCTCCACTTT	CASGSPAGNSPLHF
TRBV6-5	.	TRBJ1-1	.	TGTGCCAGCAGTACCCGACAAAACACTGAAGCTTTCTTT	CASSTRQNTEAFF
TRBV18	.	TRBJ2-5	.	TGTGCCAGCTCACCTCTCCTCGGGGAGACCCAGTACTTC	CASSPLLGETQYF
TRBV14	TRBD1	TRBJ1-4	.	TGTGCCAGCAGCCAAGACGGGCGGGGACAGGGAGGAGAAAAACTGTTTTTT	CASSQDGRGQGGEKLFF
TRBV12-5	TRBD1	TRBJ2-1	.	TGTGCTAGTGGTTCTACTGACAGGGGCAATGAGCAGTTCTTC	CASGSTDRGNEQFF
TRBV6-6	.	TRBJ1-6	.	TGTGCCAGCAGTTACCCTGAGGATAATTCACCCCTCCACTTT	CASSYPEDNSPLHF
TRBV3-1/TRBV3-2	TRBD1	TRBJ1-6	.	TGTGCCAGCTGGGACAGCACCTATAATTCACCCCTCCACTTT	CASWDSTYNSPLHF
TRBV30	.	TRBJ2-7	.	TGTGCCGCGAACAGGGCGGGCGAGCAGTACTTC	CAANRAGEQYF
TRBV6-5	TRBD1	TRBJ2-2	.	TGTGCCAGCACCCTGACAGGGAGCCACACCGGGGAGCTGTTTTTT	CASTLTGSHTGELFF
TRBV6-2/TRBV6-3	TRBD1	TRBJ1-2	.	TGTGCCAGCAGTTACCCCCGGGACAGGGGTATCTATGGCTACACCTTC	CASSYPRDRGIYGYTF
TRBV7-8	.	TRBJ1-4	.	TGTGCCAGCAGCACACCGACAGGAACTAATGAAAAACTGTTTTTT	CASSTPTGTNEKLFF
TRBV5-4	TRBD1	TRBJ1-2	.	TGTGCCAGCAGCGTACAAGGGGGCGGCTACACCTTC	CASSVQGGGYTF
TRBV3-1/TRBV3-2	TRBD1	TRBJ1-3	once	TGTGCCAGCAGCCATTGGGACAGGAGCTCTGGAAACACCATATATTTT	CASSHWDRSSGNTIYF
TRBV7-9	.	TRBJ2-3	.	TGTGCCAGCAGACCTAGGGACTTCAACACAGATACGCAGTATTTT	CASRPRDFNTDTQYF
TRBV6-6	.	TRBJ1-6	few	TGTGCCAGCAGTCCCGCTTCGGTGGTTTCCCTTAATTCACCCCTCCACTTT	CASSPASVVSLNSPLHF